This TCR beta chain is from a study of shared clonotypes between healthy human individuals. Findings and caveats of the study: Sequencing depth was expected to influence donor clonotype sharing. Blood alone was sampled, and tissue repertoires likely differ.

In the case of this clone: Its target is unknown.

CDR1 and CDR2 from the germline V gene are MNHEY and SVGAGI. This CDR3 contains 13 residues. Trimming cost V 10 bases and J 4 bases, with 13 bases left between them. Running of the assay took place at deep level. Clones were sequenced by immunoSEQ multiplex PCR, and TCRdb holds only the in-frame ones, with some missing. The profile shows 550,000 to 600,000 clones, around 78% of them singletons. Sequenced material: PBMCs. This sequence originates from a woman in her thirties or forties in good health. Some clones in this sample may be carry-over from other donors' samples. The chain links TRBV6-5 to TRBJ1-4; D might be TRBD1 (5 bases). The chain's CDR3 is CATSSGGNEKLFF. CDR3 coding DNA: TGTGCCACCAGCAGCGGGGGTAATGAAAAACTGTTTTTT.